The 11 T cell receptor beta chains listed next were all sequenced from one sample in a study of shared clonotypes between healthy human individuals. CD45RO-negative, CCR7-selected cells formed the naive CD8 fraction, which excluded terminally differentiated effector memory CD45RA+ cells. The repertoire was sequenced with immunoSEQ multiplex PCR; TCRdb's copy has only in-frame clones and lacks some. The top ten clones hold approximately 1.2% of a sample with about 2 million clones, about 95% of them seen once. Sequencing was carried out using naive CD8+ T cells sorted from blood. The source of these receptors is a man aged 18 to 29 in good health.

The rearrangement links TRBV6-6 to TRBJ2-1; D may be TRBD1 (5 bases). The CDR3 is 13 amino acids. From germline, CDR1 is MNHNY and CDR2 SVGAGI (reference sequence). V was cut by 7 bases and J by 7 bases, with 14 bases left in between. CDR3 bases: TGTGCCAGCACTACAATGACAGTGAATGAGCAGTTCTTC. This sequence encodes CASTTMTVNEQFF.

V is TRBV6-5 and J is TRBJ1-2; D ambiguous. Trimming removed 0 bases from V and 0 bases from J, with 11 bases in between. Germline CDR1 and CDR2: MNHEY and SVGAGI. The CDR3 consists of 16 residues. The CDR3 DNA follows: TGTGCCAGCAGTTACTCAAGGACGGCAGCTAACTATGGCTACACCTTC. Its protein product is CASSYSRTAANYGYTF.

The chain couples TRBV4-3 to TRBJ1-1, with D possibly TRBD1 on 6 matching bases. CDR3 size: 16 residues. The V and J ends lost 4 bases and 3 bases respectively, with 18 bases between them. In germline, CDR1 is LGHNA, CDR2 YSLEER. CDR3 DNA sequence: TGCGCCAGCAGCCTGGGGCCCCGAGAGGGGGACACTGAAGCTTTCTTT. Translating gives CASSLGPREGDTEAFF.

The chain employs TRBV4-1 and TRBJ2-7; 9 positions agree with TRBD1. Germline V gene lookup returns CDR1 MGHRA and CDR2 YSYEKL. The CDR3 totals 15 residues. V dropped 1 base and J dropped 7; count of bases not matched to a gene: 8. CDR3 DNA sequence: TGCGCCAGCAGCCAAGCCGGGACAGGGTTGTGGGAGCAGTACTTC. It yields the protein CASSQAGTGLWEQYF.

This sequence joins TRBV27 and TRBJ2-1, with TRBD1 matching over 10 bases. J gave up 3 bases and V 7 bases, and 6 bases lay outside the gene matches. The germline V gene encodes CDR1 MNHEY and CDR2 SMNVEV (reference sequence). CDR3 length: 15 amino acids. CDR3 in amino acids: CASTLGTGVYNEQFF. In DNA form, the CDR3 reads TGTGCCAGCACCCTCGGGACAGGGGTCTACAATGAGCAGTTCTTC.

This sequence joins TRBV19 and TRBJ2-5; D ambiguous. The V end was cut by 3 bases, the J end by 1 base, with 3 bases between. This CDR3 contains 12 residues. From germline, CDR1 is LNHDA and CDR2 SQIVND (reference sequence). The CDR3: CASSITQETQYF. The CDR3 coding sequence is TGTGCCAGTAGTATTACCCAAGAGACCCAGTACTTC.

This sequence joins TRBV5-1 and TRBJ2-7; D could derive from TRBD1 or TRBD2 (5 bases each). The V gene's germline CDR1 is SGHRS and CDR2 YFSETQ. The V end was cut by 1 base, the J end by 2 bases, with 13 bases between. CDR3 size: 15 residues. CDR3 protein: CASSLSVGTTYEQYF. Here the CDR3 DNA reads TGCGCCAGCAGCTTGTCAGTAGGGACGACCTACGAGCAGTACTTC. Together with reference TRBV5-1 and TRBJ2-7, the CDR3 gives the full variable domain: KAGVTQTPRYLIKTRGQQVTLSCSPISGHRSVSWYQQTPGQGLQFLFEYFSETQRNKGNFPGRFSGRQFSNSRSEMNVSTLELGDSALYLCASSLSVGTTYEQYFGPGTRLTVT.

The V and J genes are TRBV28 and TRBJ1-5; 8 nucleotides line up with TRBD1. CDR3 size: 17 residues. Germline loops: CDR1 MDHEN, CDR2 SYDVKM. The junction had 16 bases not matched to a gene; V was cut back by 7 bases and J by 5 bases. The CDR3 loop is CASTSDRERERYQPQHF. The CDR3 DNA follows: TGTGCCAGCACCTCGGACAGGGAGAGAGAGCGGTATCAGCCCCAGCATTTT. The full variable domain, its missing parts supplied by reference TRBV28 and TRBJ1-5, is DVKVTQSSRYLVKRTGEKVFLECVQDMDHENMFWYRQDPGLGLRLIYFSYDVKMKEKGDIPEGYSVSREKKERFSLILESASTNQTSMYLCASTSDRERERYQPQHFGDGTRLSIL.

A remark on this clone: Different DNA sequences within this sample yield the same CDR3. The chain is built from TRBV19 and TRBJ2-7; 9 positions match TRBD1. The germline CDR1 and CDR2 sequences are LNHDA and SQIVND (reference sequence). This CDR3 has 13 amino acids. The J segment lost 4 bases and the V segment lost 3 bases, leaving 1 base of the junction unmatched. CDR3 sequence reads: CASSIDRGYEQYF. The DNA of the CDR3 is TGTGCCAGTAGTATCGACAGGGGGTACGAGCAGTACTTC.

This chain uses TRBV5-4 with TRBJ2-3; 12 bases line up with TRBD2. Trimming took 3 bases from V and 5 from J; bases not matched to a gene: 4. CDR3 size: 15 residues. Germline assignment: CDR1 SGHNT and CDR2 YYREEE (reference sequence). The CDR3 nucleotides are TGTGCCAGCAGCTCTGGACTAGCGGGGTTAGATACGCAGTATTTT. Amino acids: CASSSGLAGLDTQYF.

Note on this clone: Other DNA sequences within the sample encode an identical CDR3. V gene TRBV27 combines with J gene TRBJ2-3; 9 nucleotides align to TRBD1. This CDR3 spans 14 amino acids. Germline assignment: CDR1 MNHEY and CDR2 SMNVEV (reference sequence). Trimming at V came to 7 bases and at J to 3 bases, leaving 5 bases not matched to a gene. CDR3: CASTVTGGTDTQYF. The CDR3 DNA sequence: TGTGCCAGCACCGTGACAGGGGGGACAGATACGCAGTATTTT.